The present entry profiles one T cell receptor beta chain with its context. Its target is not known. This sample was taken from a study of blood T cells in healthy people across ages. General observations from the study: Since the PBMCs were unsorted, naive and antigen-experienced cells could not be conclusively compared. Fewer expanded clones and more diversity marked long-lived versus aged donors.

V dropped 4 bases and J dropped 2; count of bases not matched to a gene: 3. Germline V gene sequence: CDR1 SGHVS, CDR2 FQNEAQ. The CDR3 consists of 14 residues. Each sample yielded at least 6.5 million isolated PBMCs. With a J-beta primer mix and a sample-barcoded 5' primer, a second PCR ran roughly 6 to 11 cycles. Every single cDNA molecule received a tag from a template-switch adaptor with 12 random nucleotides. TCRdb re-analysed the 5' RACE reads in MiXCR, keeping a single row per CDR3 protein. The sample carries roughly 1,500,000 distinct CDR3 sequences, 40% to 50% recorded once. V is TRBV7-8 and J is TRBJ2-5; TRBD1 agrees at 8 bases. This receptor was obtained from a woman aged 18-29 years in good health. The sequenced material came from blood. The DNA for the CDR3 is TGTGCCAGCAGCTCAAGGACAGGGCAAGAGACCCAGTACTTC. It is translated as CASSSRTGQETQYF.